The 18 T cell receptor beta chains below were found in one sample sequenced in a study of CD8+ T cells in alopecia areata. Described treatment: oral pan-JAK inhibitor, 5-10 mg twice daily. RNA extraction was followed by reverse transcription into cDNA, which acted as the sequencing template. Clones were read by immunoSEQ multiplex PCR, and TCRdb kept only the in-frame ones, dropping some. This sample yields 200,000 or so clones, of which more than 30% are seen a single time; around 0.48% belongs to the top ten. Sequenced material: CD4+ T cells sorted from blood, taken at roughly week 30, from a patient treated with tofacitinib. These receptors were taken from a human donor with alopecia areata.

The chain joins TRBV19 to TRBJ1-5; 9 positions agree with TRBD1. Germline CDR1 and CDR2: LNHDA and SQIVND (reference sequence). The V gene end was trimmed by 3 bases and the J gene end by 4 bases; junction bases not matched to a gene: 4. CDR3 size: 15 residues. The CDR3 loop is CASSIRDRENQPQHF. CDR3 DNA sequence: TGTGCCAGTAGTATCAGGGACAGGGAGAATCAGCCCCAGCATTTT.

The CDR3 is CASSSYRDIRYGYTF. The CDR3 bases are TGTGCCAGCAGTAGCTATCGGGACATCCGCTATGGCTACACCTTC. The rearrangement uses TRBV6-1 and TRBJ1-2; possible D gene TRBD1, 6 bases. The germline V gene encodes CDR1 MNHNS and CDR2 SASEGT. Trimming removed 5 bases from V and 4 bases from J, with 17 bases in between. The CDR3 consists of 15 residues.

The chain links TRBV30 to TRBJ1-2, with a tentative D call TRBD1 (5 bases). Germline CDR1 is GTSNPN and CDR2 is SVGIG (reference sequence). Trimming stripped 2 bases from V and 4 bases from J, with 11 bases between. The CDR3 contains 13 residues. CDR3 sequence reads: CAWSQTDSYGYTF. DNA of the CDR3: TGTGCCTGGAGTCAAACCGACAGCTATGGCTACACCTTC.

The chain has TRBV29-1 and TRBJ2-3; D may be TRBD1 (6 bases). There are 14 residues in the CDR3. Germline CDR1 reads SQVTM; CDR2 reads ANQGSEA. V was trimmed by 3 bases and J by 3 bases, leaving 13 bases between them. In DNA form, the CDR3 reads TGCAGCGTTGAGGAACAGGGTAGGACAGATACGCAGTATTTT. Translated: CSVEEQGRTDTQYF.

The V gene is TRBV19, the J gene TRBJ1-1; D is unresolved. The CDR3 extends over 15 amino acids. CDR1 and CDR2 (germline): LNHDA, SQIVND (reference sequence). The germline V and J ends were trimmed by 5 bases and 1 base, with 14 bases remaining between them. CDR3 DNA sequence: TGTGCCAGTAGTGCCGCGACATCGGGGAACACTGAAGCTTTCTTT. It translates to CASSAATSGNTEAFF.

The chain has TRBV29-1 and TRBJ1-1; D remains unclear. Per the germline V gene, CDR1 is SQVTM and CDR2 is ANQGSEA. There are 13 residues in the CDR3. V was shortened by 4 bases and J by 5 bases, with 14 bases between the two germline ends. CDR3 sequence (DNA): TGCAGCGTTGCATTCTCCTGGGCAACTGAAGCTTTCTTT. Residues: CSVAFSWATEAFF.

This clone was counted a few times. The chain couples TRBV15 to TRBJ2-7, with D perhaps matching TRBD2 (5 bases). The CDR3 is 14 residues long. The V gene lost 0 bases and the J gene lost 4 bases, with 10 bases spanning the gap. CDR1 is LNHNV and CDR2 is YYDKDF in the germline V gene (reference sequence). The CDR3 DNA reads TGTGCCACCAGCAGAGATGTCGGGATATACGAGCAGTACTTC. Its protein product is CATSRDVGIYEQYF.

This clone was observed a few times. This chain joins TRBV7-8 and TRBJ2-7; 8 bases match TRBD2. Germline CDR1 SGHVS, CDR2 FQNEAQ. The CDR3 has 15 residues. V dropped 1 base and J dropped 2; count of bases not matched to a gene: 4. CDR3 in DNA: TGTGCCAGCAGCTTAGACGGGAGGGGCCCCTACGAGCAGTACTTC. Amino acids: CASSLDGRGPYEQYF.

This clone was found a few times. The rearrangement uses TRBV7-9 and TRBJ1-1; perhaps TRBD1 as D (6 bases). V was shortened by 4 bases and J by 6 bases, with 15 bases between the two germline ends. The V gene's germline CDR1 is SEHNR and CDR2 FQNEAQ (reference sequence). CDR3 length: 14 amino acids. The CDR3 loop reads CASSSPGHWAEAFF. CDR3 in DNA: TGTGCCAGCAGCTCACCGGGACATTGGGCTGAAGCTTTCTTT.

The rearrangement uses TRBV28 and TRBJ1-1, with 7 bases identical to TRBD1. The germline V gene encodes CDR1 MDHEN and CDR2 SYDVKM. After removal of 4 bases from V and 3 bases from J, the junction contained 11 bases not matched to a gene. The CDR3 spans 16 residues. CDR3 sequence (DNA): TGTGCCAGCAGTTGGAGTGGGAAGGGGGCTCACACTGAAGCTTTCTTT. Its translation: CASSWSGKGAHTEAFF.

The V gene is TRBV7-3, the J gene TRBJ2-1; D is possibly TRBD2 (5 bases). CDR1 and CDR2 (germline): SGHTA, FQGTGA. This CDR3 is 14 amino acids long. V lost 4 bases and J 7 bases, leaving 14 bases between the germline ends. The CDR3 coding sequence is TGTGCCAGCAGCTCATCCGGGGTTGATAATGAGCAGTTCTTC. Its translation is CASSSSGVDNEQFF.

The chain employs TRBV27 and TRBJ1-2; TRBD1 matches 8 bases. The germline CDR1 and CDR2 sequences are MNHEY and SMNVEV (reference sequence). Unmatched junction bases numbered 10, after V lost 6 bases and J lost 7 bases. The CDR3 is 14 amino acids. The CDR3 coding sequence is TGTGCCAGCAGCTTCGACAGGGGAAGGGGTGGCTACACCTTC. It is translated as CASSFDRGRGGYTF.

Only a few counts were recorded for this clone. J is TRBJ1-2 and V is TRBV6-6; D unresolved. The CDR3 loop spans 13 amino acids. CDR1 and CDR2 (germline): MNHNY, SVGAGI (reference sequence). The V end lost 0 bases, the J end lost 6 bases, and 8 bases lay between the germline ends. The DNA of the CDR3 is TGTGCCAGCAGTTACTCGCTACGGGATGGCTACACCTTC. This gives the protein CASSYSLRDGYTF.

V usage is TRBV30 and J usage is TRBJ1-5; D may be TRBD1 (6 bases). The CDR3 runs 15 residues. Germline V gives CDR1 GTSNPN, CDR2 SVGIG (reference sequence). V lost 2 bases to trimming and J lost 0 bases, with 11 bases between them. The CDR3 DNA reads TGTGCCTGGAGTCAAGGACAGTATAGCAATCAGCCCCAGCATTTT. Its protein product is CAWSQGQYSNQPQHF.

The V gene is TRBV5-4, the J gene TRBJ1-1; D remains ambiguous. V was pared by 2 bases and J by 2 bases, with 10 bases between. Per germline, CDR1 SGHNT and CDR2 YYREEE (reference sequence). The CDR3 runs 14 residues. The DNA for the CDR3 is TGTGCCAGCAGCTTAGTAGGATATAACACTGAAGCTTTCTTT. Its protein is CASSLVGYNTEAFF. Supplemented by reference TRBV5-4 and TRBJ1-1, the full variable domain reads ETGVTQSPTHLIKTRGQQVTLRCSSQSGHNTVSWYQQALGQGPQFIFQYYREEENGRGNFPPRFSGLQFPNYSSELNVNALELDDSALYLCASSLVGYNTEAFFGQGTRLTVV.

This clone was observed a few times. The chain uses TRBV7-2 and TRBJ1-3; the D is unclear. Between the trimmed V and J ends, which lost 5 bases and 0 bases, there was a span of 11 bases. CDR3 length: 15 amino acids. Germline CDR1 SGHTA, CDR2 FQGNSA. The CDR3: CASSQQPYSGNTIYF. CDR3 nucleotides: TGTGCCAGCAGCCAGCAGCCCTACTCTGGAAACACCATATATTTT.

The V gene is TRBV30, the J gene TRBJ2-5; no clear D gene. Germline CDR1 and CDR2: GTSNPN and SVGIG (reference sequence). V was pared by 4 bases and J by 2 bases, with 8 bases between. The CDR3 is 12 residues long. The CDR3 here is CAWTVGQETQYF. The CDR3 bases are TGTGCCTGGACCGTAGGGCAAGAGACCCAGTACTTC.

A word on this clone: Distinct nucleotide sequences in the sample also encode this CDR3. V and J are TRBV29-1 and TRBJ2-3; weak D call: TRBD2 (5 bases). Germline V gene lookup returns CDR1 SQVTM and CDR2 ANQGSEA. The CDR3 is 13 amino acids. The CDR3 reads CSVPGKVGGTQYF. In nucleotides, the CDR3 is TGCAGTGTACCGGGGAAGGTTGGTGGTACGCAGTATTTT.